The 27 T cell receptor beta chains below come from one sample, sequenced in a study of identical twins. A single record per CDR3 protein comes from TCRdb applying MiXCR to the 5' RACE reads. The sample consists of roughly 710,000 distinct CDR3 sequences, approximately 6.1% of them appearing once. The sample taken for sequencing was naive T cells sorted from blood. Receptor source: a man aged 18 to 29 in good health.

There are many counts of this clonotype. V and J are TRBV6-1 and TRBJ2-1; D gene unclear. The CDR3 contains 13 residues. Germline V gene sequence: CDR1 MNHNS, CDR2 SASEGT. The V gene lost 8 bases and the J gene lost 1 base, with 9 bases spanning the gap. The CDR3 here is CASGSSSYNEQFF. CDR3 nucleotides: TGTGCCAGCGGGTCAAGTTCCTACAATGAGCAGTTCTTC.

This clonotype was observed many times. The chain employs TRBV7-2 and TRBJ2-5; no firm D call. This CDR3 has 14 amino acids. V was pared by 5 bases and J by 4 bases, with 14 bases between. Germline lookup yields CDR1 SGHTA and CDR2 FQGNSA. CDR3 nucleotide sequence: TGTGCCAGCAGCAAATGGGTCTCGGGAGAGACCCAGTACTTC. This encodes CASSKWVSGETQYF.

This clonotype was seen at least ten times. The V call is TRBV7-9, the J call TRBJ2-1, with D uncertain. Germline CDR1 and CDR2: SEHNR and FQNEAQ (reference sequence). The CDR3 consists of 10 residues. Between the trimmed V and J ends, which lost 4 bases and 12 bases, there was a span of 7 bases. CDR3 protein: CASSSRGQFF. The CDR3 DNA is TGTGCCAGCAGCTCTCGAGGGCAGTTCTTC.

This clonotype has ten or more counts. The gene calls are TRBV5-1 and TRBJ2-1, with 9 bases identical to TRBD2. Germline loops: CDR1 SGHRS, CDR2 YFSETQ. The CDR3 loop spans 16 amino acids. With 5 bases clipped from V and 0 bases from J, the junction kept 6 bases outside the gene matches. In nucleotides, the CDR3 is TGCGCCAGCAGTGCTAGCGGGGCCTCCTCCTACAATGAGCAGTTCTTC. Encoded protein: CASSASGASSYNEQFF.

This clonotype appeared a few times. The genes are TRBV7-8 and TRBJ2-2; D perhaps matches TRBD2 (5 bases). Germline V gene lookup returns CDR1 SGHVS and CDR2 FQNEAQ. With 5 bases removed from V and 2 bases from J, the gap between germline ends came to 18 bases. The CDR3 sequence is 17 residues long. The CDR3: CASSRSRRGPNTGELFF. DNA of the CDR3: TGTGCCAGCAGCCGGTCAAGACGGGGTCCTAACACCGGGGAGCTGTTTTTT.

The chain uses TRBV29-1 and TRBJ2-1; 10 bases match TRBD2. This CDR3 contains 14 residues. Germline V gives CDR1 SQVTM, CDR2 ANQGSEA. V lost 6 bases and J lost 13; bases outside the gene matches: 15. CDR3 in DNA: TGCAGCGTAGCGGGCCTGGGACTAGCGATAGAACAGTTCTTC. It yields the protein CSVAGLGLAIEQFF.

This clonotype was seen repeatedly, ten times or more. The rearrangement joins TRBV29-1 to TRBJ2-7; TRBD2 might be the D (5 bases). Germline V gene data show CDR1 as SQVTM and CDR2 as ANQGSEA. The length of the CDR3 is 14 residues. The V end was cut by 6 bases, the J end by 3 bases, with 18 bases between. The CDR3 nucleotides are TGCAGCGTCTCGAACGGTGGAGGAGGCTACGAGCAGTACTTC. Amino acids: CSVSNGGGGYEQYF.

This clonotype was observed at least ten times. The V and J genes are TRBV29-1 and TRBJ2-1, with 8 bases aligning to TRBD1. Trimming removed 1 base from V and 4 bases from J; junction bases left unmatched: 3. CDR3 length: 14 amino acids. The germline V gene has CDR1 SQVTM and CDR2 ANQGSEA. CDR3 protein: CSVEGQGSYNEQFF. CDR3 in DNA: TGCAGCGTTGAAGGACAGGGGTCATACAATGAGCAGTTCTTC.

This clonotype was counted at least ten times. The chain couples TRBV29-1 to TRBJ2-1, with 7 bases that match TRBD2. Trimming took 8 bases from V and 6 from J; bases not matched to a gene: 10. This CDR3 has 13 amino acids. CDR1 SQVTM and CDR2 ANQGSEA come from the germline V gene. The CDR3 reads CSTWGGIPNEQFF. In nucleotides, the CDR3 is TGCAGCACGTGGGGGGGGATACCCAATGAGCAGTTCTTC.

J is TRBJ2-2 and V is TRBV6-1; TRBD1 agrees at 7 bases. Per the germline V gene, CDR1 is MNHNS and CDR2 is SASEGT. V trimming: 5 bases; J trimming: 6 bases; junction bases outside the gene matches: 9. This CDR3 spans 15 amino acids. CDR3: CASSTLDRVAGELFF. CDR3 DNA: TGTGCCAGCAGTACACTTGACAGGGTTGCCGGGGAGCTGTTTTTT.

Ten or more counts support this clonotype. The chain joins TRBV7-8 to TRBJ2-2; D gene unclear. The V gene's germline CDR1 is SGHVS and CDR2 FQNEAQ. The CDR3 sequence is 12 residues long. V gave up 1 base and J gave up 11 bases, with 8 bases separating them. Here the CDR3 DNA reads TGTGCCAGCAGCTTAGGGCTTGATGAGCTGTTTTTT. This sequence encodes CASSLGLDELFF. Complete variable domain (other parts from reference TRBV7-8 and TRBJ2-2): GAGVSQSPRYKVAKRGQDVALRCDPISGHVSLFWYQQALGQGPEFLTYFQNEAQLDKSGLPSDRFFAERPEGSVSTLKIQRTQQEDSAVYLCASSLGLDELFFGEGSRLTVL.

The chain recombines TRBV6-5 with TRBJ2-1; 7 bases line up with TRBD2. This CDR3 contains 13 residues. Trimming removed 0 bases from V and 12 bases from J; junction bases left unmatched: 5. Germline V gene data show CDR1 as MNHEY and CDR2 as SVGAGI. The CDR3 DNA follows: TGTGCCAGCAGTTACTCAGGGCTAGCGGCGCAGTTCTTC. Its translation: CASSYSGLAAQFF.

This clonotype was seen at least ten times. CDR3 sequence reads: CASSLTGSGNTIYF. The CDR3 nucleotides read TGTGCCAGCAGCTTGACGGGATCCGGAAACACCATATATTTT. The chain joins TRBV28 to TRBJ1-3; D call uncertain. This CDR3 is built from 14 residues. Trimming left V 6 bases short and J 4 bases short, with 13 bases between. In germline, CDR1 is MDHEN, CDR2 SYDVKM.

The table lists this clonotype with many counts. J is TRBJ2-3 and V is TRBV29-1; 7 bases map to TRBD2. This CDR3 comprises 16 residues. Trimming removed 3 bases from V and 2 bases from J; junction bases left unmatched: 11. Germline loops: CDR1 SQVTM, CDR2 ANQGSEA. CDR3 nucleotides: TGCAGCGTTGATGGCGCTGGGAGGGTTGACACAGATACGCAGTATTTT. It is translated as CSVDGAGRVDTDTQYF.

This clonotype was counted a few times. This chain links TRBV12-3 or TRBV12-4 with TRBJ1-1; D ambiguous. V gave up 6 bases and J gave up 4 bases, with 9 bases separating them. The CDR3 totals 12 residues. The CDR3 nucleotides are TGTGCCAGCAGGATCGATAGCACTGAAGCTTTCTTT. Translated, it gives CASRIDSTEAFF.

This clonotype occurred a few times. The chain uses TRBV6-1 and TRBJ1-1, with 7 bases that match TRBD1. The germline CDR1 and CDR2 sequences are MNHNS and SASEGT. V lost 2 bases to trimming and J lost 11 bases; unmatched junction nucleotides: 2. This CDR3 contains 11 residues. The CDR3 nucleotides read TGTGCCAGCAGTGAATACAGGGGTGCTTTCTTT. Its protein product is CASSEYRGAFF.

The V gene is TRBV30, the J gene TRBJ1-5; 9 nucleotides align to TRBD1. CDR1 is GTSNPN and CDR2 is SVGIG in the germline V gene (reference sequence). Unmatched junction bases numbered 8, after V lost 3 bases and J lost 5 bases. The CDR3 length is 15 residues. CDR3 protein: CAWSRDRVRYQPQHF. The CDR3 DNA reads TGTGCCTGGAGCAGGGACAGGGTACGTTATCAGCCCCAGCATTTT.

This clonotype occurred many times. The V call is TRBV6-1, the J call TRBJ2-7; TRBD1 agrees at 9 bases. Germline V gene lookup returns CDR1 MNHNS and CDR2 SASEGT. The ends lost 10 bases at V and 4 bases at J; junction bases unmatched: 8. There are 13 residues in the CDR3. CDR3 loop: CATTGTGSYEQYF. The CDR3 region has the DNA TGTGCCACTACCGGGACAGGGAGTTACGAGCAGTACTTC.

The chain is built from TRBV27 and TRBJ1-2, with TRBD1 matching 7 bases. The CDR3 is 14 residues long. Germline loops: CDR1 MNHEY, CDR2 SMNVEV (reference sequence). Losses at the gene ends were 0 bases for V and 11 bases for J; bases not matched to a gene: 9. The CDR3 sequence is CASSLSAIGTEYTF. The CDR3 bases are TGTGCCAGCAGTTTATCGGCGATTGGGACAGAGTACACCTTC.

This clonotype was seen a single time. This chain links TRBV7-8 with TRBJ2-5; possibly TRBD2 for D (7 bases). Between the trimmed V and J ends, which lost 4 bases and 0 bases, there was a span of 12 bases. Germline values: CDR1 SGHVS, CDR2 FQNEAQ. CDR3 length equals 15 residues. CDR3 loop: CASSSRGDNQETQYF. DNA for the CDR3: TGTGCCAGCAGCTCCCGGGGGGACAACCAAGAGACCCAGTACTTC.

The J gene is TRBJ2-7, the V gene TRBV30; 10 bases are shared with TRBD1. CDR1 is GTSNPN and CDR2 is SVGIG in the germline V gene (reference sequence). V was pared by 3 bases and J by 6 bases, with 8 bases of the junction left unmatched. The CDR3 totals 14 residues. The CDR3 spells CAWRGTGTGVEQYF. CDR3 in DNA: TGTGCCTGGAGAGGAACCGGGACAGGGGTCGAGCAGTACTTC.

This clonotype turned up a few times. V usage is TRBV6-1 and J usage is TRBJ2-1; D may be TRBD2 (5 bases). Trimming cost V 8 bases and J 0 bases, with 17 bases left between them. The CDR3 runs to 16 residues. Looked up from germline, CDR1 is MNHNS and CDR2 is SASEGT. CDR3 nucleotide sequence: TGTGCCAGCGGAACTCTCAGCGGCTTCTCCTACAATGAGCAGTTCTTC. Translated, it gives CASGTLSGFSYNEQFF.

This clonotype came up many times. This chain links TRBV24-1 with TRBJ2-4; D gene unclear. V dropped 4 bases and J dropped 6 bases, with 9 bases sitting between them. The CDR3 contains 13 residues. Germline V gene data show CDR1 as KGHDR and CDR2 as SFDVKD. The CDR3 spells CATSEPVLNIQYF. Here the CDR3 DNA reads TGTGCCACCAGTGAGCCGGTACTAAACATTCAGTACTTC.

This clonotype was detected ten times or more. The V gene is TRBV24-1, the J gene TRBJ2-2; tentative D call: TRBD1 (7 bases). CDR3 length equals 18 residues. Trimming stripped 4 bases from V and 1 base from J, with 18 bases between. CDR1 KGHDR and CDR2 SFDVKD come from the germline V gene. The CDR3 nucleotides are TGTGCCACCAGTGACCACCTTGGGAGGACAGGGAACACCGGGGAGCTGTTTTTT. Translation: CATSDHLGRTGNTGELFF.

This clonotype was observed a handful of times. This chain joins TRBV5-5 and TRBJ2-7, with D unclear. Trimming left V 4 bases short and J 5 bases short, with 10 bases between. The CDR3 totals 12 residues. Germline assignment: CDR1 SGHKS and CDR2 YYEKEE (reference sequence). In DNA, the CDR3 is TGTGCCAGCAGCCCTAGTCTGAACGAGCAGTACGTC. Its protein is CASSPSLNEQYV.

This clonotype was recorded at least ten times. This rearrangement joins TRBV20-1 to TRBJ1-1; no firm D call. Trimming took off 6 bases at V and 1 base at J, with 12 bases between the two ends. CDR1 and CDR2 (germline): DFQATT, SNEGSKA (reference sequence). The CDR3 extends over 13 amino acids. The CDR3 DNA is TGCAGTGCCCCCCAGAAGGAGAACACTGAAGCTTTCTTT. Translation gives CSAPQKENTEAFF.

This clonotype has at least ten counts. This chain links TRBV10-3 with TRBJ2-2; 10 bases agree with TRBD2. Trimming cost V 7 bases and J 5 bases; bases outside gene matches: 4. The V gene's germline CDR1 is ENHRY and CDR2 SYGVKD. The CDR3 runs 14 residues. In nucleotides, the CDR3 is TGTGCCATCACGAGCGGGAGGGGAACCGGGGAGCTGTTTTTT. This sequence encodes CAITSGRGTGELFF.